A single sample is the source of the 25 T cell receptor beta chains below, sequenced in a study of shared clonotypes between healthy human individuals. Naive CD8 cells lacked CD45RO and underwent positive selection for CCR7, leaving out terminally differentiated effector memory CD45RA+ cells. Sequencing used immunoSEQ multiplex PCR; TCRdb keeps in-frame clones, though not all of them. The sample lists hundreds of thousands of clones, more than 95% occurring once. Sequencing input: naive CD8+ T cells sorted from blood. These receptors all stem from a man between 25 and 39 years old in good health.

The chain employs TRBV11-2 and TRBJ2-7, with 7 bases identical to TRBD1. The CDR3 consists of 14 residues. The germline CDR1 and CDR2 sequences are SGHAT and FQNNGV. V trimming: 0 bases; J trimming: 3 bases; junction bases outside the gene matches: 2. This CDR3 is CASSLDRTGYEQYF. CDR3 DNA sequence: TGTGCCAGCAGCTTAGATCGGACAGGCTACGAGCAGTACTTC.

In this sample, this clone turned up once. The V and J genes are TRBV19 and TRBJ1-4; D might be TRBD1 (6 bases). Trimming removed 8 bases from V and 5 bases from J, with 18 bases in between. This CDR3 comprises 15 residues. Germline CDR1 and CDR2: LNHDA and SQIVND (reference sequence). The CDR3 DNA is TGTGCCAGTCGCGGCCGGACAGACAGAAATGAAAAACTGTTTTTT. Amino acids: CASRGRTDRNEKLFF.

The rearrangement links TRBV2 to TRBJ2-3, with unresolved D. CDR1 and CDR2 from the germline V gene are SNHLY and FYNNEI. With 8 bases removed from V and 1 base from J, the gap between germline ends came to 13 bases. This CDR3 spans 14 amino acids. CDR3 region: CASLNRARTDTQYF. In DNA, the CDR3 is TGTGCCAGCCTAAATCGGGCCCGCACAGATACGCAGTATTTT.

The gene calls are TRBV7-9 and TRBJ2-1, with TRBD2 matching 13 bases. The CDR3 length is 16 residues. The V and J ends lost 1 base and 9 bases, in that order; junction bases with no gene match: 6. Per germline, CDR1 SEHNR and CDR2 FQNEAQ (reference sequence). CDR3 sequence reads: CASSLGGLAGYGEQFF. The DNA for the CDR3 is TGTGCCAGCAGCTTAGGGGGACTAGCGGGATATGGTGAGCAGTTCTTC.

Regarding this clone: Other DNA sequences in this specimen translate into the identical CDR3. This sequence joins TRBV4-1 and TRBJ2-7; D not resolved. V shed 1 base and J shed 5 bases, with 3 bases lying between them. CDR3 size: 11 residues. The germline V gene encodes CDR1 MGHRA and CDR2 YSYEKL. For the CDR3, the DNA is TGCGCCAGCAGCCAAGGTAACGAGCAGTACTTC. Protein sequence: CASSQGNEQYF.

The rearrangement joins TRBV29-1 to TRBJ2-2; 12 bases match TRBD2. Germline V gives CDR1 SQVTM, CDR2 ANQGSEA. The ends lost 7 bases at V and 11 bases at J; junction bases unmatched: 2. This CDR3 region has 11 residues. The CDR3 coding sequence is TGCAGCGCCGGACTAGCGGGAGAGCTGTTTTTT. Encoded protein: CSAGLAGELFF.

The gene calls are TRBV10-3 and TRBJ1-2, with TRBD1 identical over 9 bases. V lost 7 bases, J lost 4 bases, and 10 bases stayed unmatched. CDR3 length equals 15 residues. Germline CDR1 ENHRY, CDR2 SYGVKD. This CDR3 reads CAITDWDRVSYGYTF. The CDR3 DNA reads TGTGCCATCACGGACTGGGACAGGGTTTCCTATGGCTACACCTTC.

This sequence joins TRBV6-5 and TRBJ2-7; TRBD2 matches 7 bases. Germline lookup yields CDR1 MNHEY and CDR2 SVGAGI. With V trimmed by 7 bases and J by 4 bases, 10 bases remained unmatched. This CDR3 has 14 residues. CDR3 sequence: CASTSRDYPYEQYF. The CDR3 coding sequence is TGTGCCAGCACCTCCCGGGACTACCCTTACGAGCAGTACTTC.

V gene TRBV7-9 combines with J gene TRBJ1-1; D is ambiguous. This CDR3 is built from 11 residues. The germline V and J ends were trimmed by 5 bases and 5 bases, with 6 bases remaining between them. Germline CDR1 SEHNR, CDR2 FQNEAQ (reference sequence). CDR3 nucleotides: TGTGCCAGCAGCCGAACGACTGAAGCTTTCTTT. Its translation is CASSRTTEAFF.

About this clone: This specimen includes other DNA sequences encoding the same CDR3. The chain uses TRBV27 and TRBJ1-5; D is uncertain. The ends were cut back, 0 bases at V and 3 bases at J, with 6 bases in the middle. There are 14 residues in the CDR3. Germline-derived CDR1 and CDR2 are MNHEY and SMNVEV (reference sequence). The CDR3 here is CASSLSRVNQPQHF. DNA for the CDR3: TGTGCCAGCAGTTTATCGAGGGTCAATCAGCCCCAGCATTTT.

This rearrangement joins TRBV5-5 to TRBJ2-7, with D hard to call. Germline V gene lookup returns CDR1 SGHKS and CDR2 YYEKEE (reference sequence). Between the trimmed V and J ends, which lost 0 bases and 2 bases, there was a span of 9 bases. The CDR3 has 14 amino acids. The CDR3 nucleotides are TGTGCCAGCAGCTTGGTAGGGAACCCCTACGAGCAGTACTTC. Amino acid sequence: CASSLVGNPYEQYF. The full variable domain, with the rest looked up from reference TRBV5-5 and TRBJ2-7, is DAGVTQSPTHLIKTRGQQVTLRCSPISGHKSVSWYQQVLGQGPQFIFQYYEKEERGRGNFPDRFSARQFPNYSSELNVNALLLGDSALYLCASSLVGNPYEQYFGPGTRLTVT.

The chain employs TRBV5-5 and TRBJ2-3, with 9 nucleotides matching TRBD1. Germline CDR1 and CDR2: SGHKS and YYEKEE (reference sequence). This CDR3 is built from 15 residues. The V gene end was trimmed by 4 bases and the J gene end by 6 bases; junction bases not matched to a gene: 9. CDR3 coding DNA: TGTGCCAGCAGCCCCGGGACAGGGAATGGGGATACGCAGTATTTT. As protein: CASSPGTGNGDTQYF.

The chain links TRBV28 to TRBJ1-5, with D unclear. Trimming removed 2 bases at V and 9 bases at J, with 11 bases between. The CDR3 loop spans 13 amino acids. In germline, CDR1 is MDHEN, CDR2 SYDVKM. This CDR3 reads CASSLRTPGPQHF. Written as DNA, the CDR3 is TGTGCCAGCAGTTTAAGGACTCCAGGGCCCCAGCATTTT.

The chain employs TRBV28 and TRBJ2-1; D gene ambiguous. Looked up from germline, CDR1 is MDHEN and CDR2 is SYDVKM. The CDR3 runs 15 residues. Trimming removed 9 bases at V and 2 bases at J, with 17 bases between. The CDR3 DNA reads as TGTGCCAGTTGTATGATAGGTTCAGCCTACAATGAGCAGTTCTTC. Protein product: CASCMIGSAYNEQFF.

This clone was recorded only once. The chain uses TRBV5-1 and TRBJ2-1; 7 nucleotides align to TRBD2. Germline trimming cut 6 bases from V and 9 bases from J; bases unmatched to any gene: 9. CDR1 SGHRS and CDR2 YFSETQ come from the germline V gene. This CDR3 is built from 13 residues. The DNA for the CDR3 is TGCGCCAGCACCCTGGGGGGGTCACTTGAGCAGTTCTTC. It codes for CASTLGGSLEQFF.

The chain uses TRBV5-5 and TRBJ2-5; weak D call: TRBD2 (6 bases). V gave up 5 bases and J gave up 1 base, with 15 bases separating them. Per germline, CDR1 SGHKS and CDR2 YYEKEE (reference sequence). The CDR3 totals 15 residues. CDR3 nucleotides: TGTGCCAGCAGTGGGACTCGGGGCGGCCAAGAGACCCAGTACTTC. As protein: CASSGTRGGQETQYF. The full variable domain, rest sourced from reference TRBV5-5 and TRBJ2-5, is DAGVTQSPTHLIKTRGQQVTLRCSPISGHKSVSWYQQVLGQGPQFIFQYYEKEERGRGNFPDRFSARQFPNYSSELNVNALLLGDSALYLCASSGTRGGQETQYFGPGTRLLVL.

The genes are TRBV25-1 and TRBJ1-1; D remains ambiguous. This CDR3 region has 16 residues. Germline lookup yields CDR1 MGHDK and CDR2 SYGVNS. The V end lost 1 base, the J end lost 0 bases, and 12 bases lay between the germline ends. This CDR3 reads CASSESAASMNTEAFF. The CDR3 DNA reads as TGTGCCAGCAGTGAATCGGCCGCTTCAATGAACACTGAAGCTTTCTTT. The full variable domain, its missing parts supplied by reference TRBV25-1 and TRBJ1-1, is EADIYQTPRYLVIGTGKKITLECSQTMGHDKMYWYQQDPGMELHLIHYSYGVNSTEKGDLSSESTVSRIRTEHFPLTLESARPSHTSQYLCASSESAASMNTEAFFGQGTRLTVV.

This chain connects TRBV4-1 to TRBJ2-1; 11 bases are a match to TRBD2. The CDR3 has 16 residues. V was pared by 8 bases and J by 9 bases, with 15 bases of the junction left unmatched. Germline CDR1 reads MGHRA; CDR2 reads YSYEKL. CDR3 loop: CASHTTSGSPLGEQFF. The DNA for the CDR3 is TGCGCCAGCCACACTACTAGCGGGAGCCCCCTCGGTGAGCAGTTCTTC.

This chain connects TRBV5-1 to TRBJ2-7; 7 bases map to TRBD1. CDR3 length: 14 residues. Germline values: CDR1 SGHRS, CDR2 YFSETQ. V gave up 4 bases and J gave up 5 bases; unmatched junction bases: 9. Here the CDR3 reads CASSPQTGIDEQYF. In DNA form, the CDR3 reads TGCGCCAGCAGCCCGCAGACAGGGATCGACGAGCAGTACTTC.

Points on this clone: The same CDR3 arises from other DNA sequences in this sample as well. V usage is TRBV7-9 and J usage is TRBJ2-3, with D possibly being TRBD2 (5 bases). The CDR3 sequence is 12 residues long. Germline V gives CDR1 SEHNR, CDR2 FQNEAQ (reference sequence). V lost 3 bases to trimming and J lost 5 bases, with 6 bases between them. The CDR3 region has the DNA TGTGCCAGCAGCTTGAGGGTAGATACGCAGTATTTT. It yields the protein CASSLRVDTQYF.

This chain links TRBV7-2 with TRBJ2-7; TRBD1 matches 9 bases. Germline CDR1 SGHTA, CDR2 FQGNSA. This CDR3 is built from 16 residues. V shed 0 bases and J 5 bases; nucleotides not matched to a gene: 8. The chain's CDR3 is CASSLAPGQGSHEQYF. In nucleotides, the CDR3 is TGTGCCAGCAGCTTAGCCCCGGGACAGGGTTCCCACGAGCAGTACTTC.

The rearrangement joins TRBV5-1 to TRBJ1-1, with 8 bases lining up with TRBD1. The CDR3 runs 14 residues. Germline assignment: CDR1 SGHRS and CDR2 YFSETQ. Germline trimming cut 4 bases from V and 3 bases from J; bases unmatched to any gene: 5. CDR3 amino acids: CASSIGTGDTEAFF. As DNA, the CDR3 is TGCGCCAGCAGCATCGGGACAGGAGACACTGAAGCTTTCTTT.

The chain is built from TRBV28 and TRBJ2-1; possible D gene TRBD2, 5 bases. Germline CDR1 and CDR2: MDHEN and SYDVKM. The CDR3 is made up of 15 amino acids. The V and J ends lost 5 bases and 8 bases respectively, with 19 bases between them. The CDR3 region is CASSLPRGLSDEQFF. DNA of the CDR3: TGTGCCAGCAGTCTCCCCCGAGGGCTTTCGGATGAGCAGTTCTTC.

V and J are TRBV19 and TRBJ2-1; tentatively, D is TRBD2 (6 bases). The germline CDR1 and CDR2 sequences are LNHDA and SQIVND (reference sequence). V shed 8 bases and J shed 6 bases, with 20 bases lying between them. This CDR3 comprises 15 residues. CDR3 nucleotides: TGTGCCAGTCAAGTAGCGGAGAGACTTGGCAATGAGCAGTTCTTC. Its translation: CASQVAERLGNEQFF.

The CDR3 nucleotides read TGTGCCATGGACGAGGGCGGCAGCACAGATACGCAGTATTTT. Translating gives CAMDEGGSTDTQYF. V gene TRBV10-3 combines with J gene TRBJ2-3; possible D gene TRBD2, 5 bases. The CDR3 contains 14 residues. Per the germline V gene, CDR1 is ENHRY and CDR2 is SYGVKD. V shed 9 bases and J shed 0 bases, with 13 bases lying between them.